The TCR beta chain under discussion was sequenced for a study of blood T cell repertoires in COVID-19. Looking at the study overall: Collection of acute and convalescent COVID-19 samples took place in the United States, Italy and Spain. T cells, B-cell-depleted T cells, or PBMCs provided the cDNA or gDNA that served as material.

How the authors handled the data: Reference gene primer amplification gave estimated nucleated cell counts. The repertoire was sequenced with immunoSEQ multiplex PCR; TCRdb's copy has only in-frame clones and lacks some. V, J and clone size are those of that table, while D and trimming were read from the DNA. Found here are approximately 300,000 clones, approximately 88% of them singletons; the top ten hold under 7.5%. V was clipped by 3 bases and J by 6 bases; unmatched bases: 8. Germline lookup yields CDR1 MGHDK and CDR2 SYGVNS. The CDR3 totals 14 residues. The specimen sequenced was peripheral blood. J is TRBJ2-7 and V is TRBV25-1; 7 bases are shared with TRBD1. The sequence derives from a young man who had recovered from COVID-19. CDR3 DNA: TGTGCCAGCAGTGACTACAGCCCAGGGGGCGAGCAGTACTTC. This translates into CASSDYSPGGEQYF.